This TCR beta chain was captured in a study of T-cell reconstitution after alpha-beta-depleted transplantation in children. General study findings and limits: One year after transplant, T-cell counts and diversity came mostly from newly produced T cells. Surviving recipient T cells and intrathymic progenitors accounted for some patients' high TCRbeta diversity at day 60.

A TCRbeta library incorporating unique molecular identifiers was prepared. TCRdb fed the PCR reads into MiXCR, producing one record per CDR3 protein. The profile shows roughly 82,000 distinct CDR3 sequences, roughly 13% of them singletons. About this clonotype: The target antigen is unknown.

V dropped 4 bases and J dropped 4 bases, with 17 bases sitting between them. This CDR3 has 15 amino acids. Per germline, CDR1 MGHRA and CDR2 YSYEKL. The chain uses TRBV4-1 and TRBJ2-7, with D maybe TRBD2 (6 bases). The material was PBMCs, mostly from graft donor cells, obtained 180 days after TCRalphabeta/CD19-depleted stem cell transplant. The sequence was obtained from a male patient between 2 and 10 years old who had a stem cell transplant for acute lymphoblastic leukemia, so the T cells may come from the graft donor. For the CDR3, the DNA is TGCGCCAGCAGCCTGGCCCCCGGGAGATCATACGAGCAGTACTTC. Its translation: CASSLAPGRSYEQYF.